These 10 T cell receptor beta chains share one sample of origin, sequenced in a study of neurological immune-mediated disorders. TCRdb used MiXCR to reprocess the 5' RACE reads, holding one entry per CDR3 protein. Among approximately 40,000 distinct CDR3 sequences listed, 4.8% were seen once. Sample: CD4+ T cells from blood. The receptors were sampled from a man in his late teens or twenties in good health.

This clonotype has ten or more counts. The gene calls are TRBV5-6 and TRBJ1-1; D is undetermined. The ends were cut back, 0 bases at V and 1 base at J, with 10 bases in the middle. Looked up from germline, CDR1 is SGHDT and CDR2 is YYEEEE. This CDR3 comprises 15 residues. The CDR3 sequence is CASSLAAGRNTEAFF. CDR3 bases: TGTGCCAGCAGCTTGGCAGCGGGTAGGAACACTGAAGCTTTCTTT.

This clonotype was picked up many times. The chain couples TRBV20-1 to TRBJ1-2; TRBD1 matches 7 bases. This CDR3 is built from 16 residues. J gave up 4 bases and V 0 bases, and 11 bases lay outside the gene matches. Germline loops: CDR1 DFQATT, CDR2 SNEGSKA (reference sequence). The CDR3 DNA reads TGCAGTGCTAGAGATCTCGGGCAGGGGGGCTTCTATGGCTACACCTTC. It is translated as CSARDLGQGGFYGYTF.

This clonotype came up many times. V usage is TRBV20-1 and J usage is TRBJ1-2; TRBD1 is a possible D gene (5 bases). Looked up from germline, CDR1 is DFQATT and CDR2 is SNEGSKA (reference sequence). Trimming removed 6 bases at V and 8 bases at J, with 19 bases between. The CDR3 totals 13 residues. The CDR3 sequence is CSANRGWGEGYTF. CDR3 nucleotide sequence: TGCAGTGCGAATAGGGGCTGGGGTGAGGGCTACACCTTC.

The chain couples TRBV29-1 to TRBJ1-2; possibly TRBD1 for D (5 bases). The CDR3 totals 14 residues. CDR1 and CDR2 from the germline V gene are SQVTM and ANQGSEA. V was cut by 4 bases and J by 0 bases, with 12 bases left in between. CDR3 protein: CSVGGVLANYGYTF. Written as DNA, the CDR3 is TGCAGCGTTGGGGGCGTCTTAGCTAACTATGGCTACACCTTC.

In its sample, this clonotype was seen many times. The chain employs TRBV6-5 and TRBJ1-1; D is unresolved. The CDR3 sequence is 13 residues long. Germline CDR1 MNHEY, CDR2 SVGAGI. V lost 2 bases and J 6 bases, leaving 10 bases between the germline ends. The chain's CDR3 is CASSYTDGAEAFF. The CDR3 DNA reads TGTGCCAGCAGTTACACCGACGGAGCTGAAGCTTTCTTT.

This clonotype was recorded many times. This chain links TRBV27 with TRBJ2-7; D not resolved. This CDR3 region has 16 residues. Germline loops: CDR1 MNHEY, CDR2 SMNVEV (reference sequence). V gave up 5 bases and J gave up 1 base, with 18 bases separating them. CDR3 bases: TGTGCCAGCAGTCCTCGTCGCGCAGTTTATTCCTACGAGCAGTACTTC. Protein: CASSPRRAVYSYEQYF.

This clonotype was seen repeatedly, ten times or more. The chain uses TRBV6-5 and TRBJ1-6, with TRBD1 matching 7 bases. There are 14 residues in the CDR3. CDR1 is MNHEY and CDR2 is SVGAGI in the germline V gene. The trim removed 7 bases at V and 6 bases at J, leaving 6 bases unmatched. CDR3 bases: TGTGCCAGCACCCGGCAGGGGGGTAATTCACCCCTCCACTTT. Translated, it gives CASTRQGGNSPLHF.

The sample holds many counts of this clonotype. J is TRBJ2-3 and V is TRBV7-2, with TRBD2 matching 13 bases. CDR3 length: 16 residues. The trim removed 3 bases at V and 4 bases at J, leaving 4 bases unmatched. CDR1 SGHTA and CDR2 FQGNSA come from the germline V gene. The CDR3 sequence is CASSFSGLAGSDTQYF. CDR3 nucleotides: TGTGCCAGCAGCTTCTCGGGACTAGCGGGATCAGATACGCAGTATTTT.

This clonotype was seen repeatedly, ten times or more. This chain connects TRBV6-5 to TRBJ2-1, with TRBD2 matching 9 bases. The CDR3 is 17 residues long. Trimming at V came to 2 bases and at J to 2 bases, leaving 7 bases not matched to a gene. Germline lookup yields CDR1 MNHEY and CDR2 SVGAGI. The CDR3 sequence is CASSYGSGGHTYNEQFF. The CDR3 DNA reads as TGTGCCAGCAGTTACGGTAGCGGGGGTCATACCTACAATGAGCAGTTCTTC.

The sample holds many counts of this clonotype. This CDR3 is CATSDFHGGAGDEQFF. CDR3 coding DNA: TGTGCCACCAGTGATTTTCACGGGGGGGCCGGGGATGAGCAGTTCTTC. The chain couples TRBV24-1 to TRBJ2-1; TRBD2 matches at 8 bases. The J segment lost 8 bases and the V segment lost 1 base, leaving 9 bases of the junction unmatched. CDR1 KGHDR and CDR2 SFDVKD come from the germline V gene. The CDR3 spans 16 residues.